This T cell receptor (beta chain) comes out of a study of blood T cell repertoires in COVID-19. In the study overall: COVID-19 samples collected from the United States, Italy and Spain covered acute and convalescent phases.

Germline lookup yields CDR1 SGHAT and CDR2 FQNNGV. J was trimmed by 2 bases and V by 4 bases; bases with no gene match: 7. CDR3 length: 16 amino acids. As originally analysed: Quantification of nucleated cells was approximated via reference gene primer amplification. Some clones are missing from TCRdb's copy, which holds only in-frame ones; the method was immunoSEQ multiplex PCR. V, J and clone size reflect that table, while D and trimming were determined from the DNA. The profile shows around 20,000 clones, 70% to 90% of them singletons. This clonotype originated in a human donor with active COVID-19. The donor label of this sample is uncertain. The chain recombines TRBV11-2 with TRBJ2-3; the match to TRBD1 covers 9 bases. The sequencing input was peripheral blood. The CDR3 DNA follows: TGTGCCAGCAGCTCCCCCCGGGACAGGGACACAGATACGCAGTATTTT. It is translated as CASSSPRDRDTDTQYF.